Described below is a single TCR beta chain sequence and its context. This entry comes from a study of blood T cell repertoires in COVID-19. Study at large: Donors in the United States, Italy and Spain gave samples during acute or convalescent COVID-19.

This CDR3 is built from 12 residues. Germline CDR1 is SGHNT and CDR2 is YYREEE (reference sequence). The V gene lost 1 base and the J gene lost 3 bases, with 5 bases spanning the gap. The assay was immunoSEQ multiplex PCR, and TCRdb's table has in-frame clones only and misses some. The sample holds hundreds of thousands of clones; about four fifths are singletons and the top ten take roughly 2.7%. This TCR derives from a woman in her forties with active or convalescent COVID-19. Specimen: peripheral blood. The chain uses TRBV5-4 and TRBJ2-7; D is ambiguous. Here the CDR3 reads CASSLNRYEQYF. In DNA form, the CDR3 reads TGTGCCAGCAGCTTGAATCGCTACGAGCAGTACTTC.